Listed below are T cell receptor beta chains from one sample, sequenced in a study of CD8 T cells in Susac syndrome. TCRdb re-analysed the immunoSEQ multiplex PCR reads in MiXCR, keeping a single row per CDR3 protein. The repertoire holds about 300,000 distinct CDR3 sequences, with about nine tenths as singletons. The sequencing input was CD8+ T cells from PBMCs. These TCRs come from a human donor with multiple sclerosis. CDR3s include the opening cysteine and the closing phenylalanine or tryptophan. The D gene is left open where the match is weak. Clone size, where shown, is once, few, many, or a class for clones that have expanded.

D	size	J	V	DNA	CDR3
TRBD2	.	TRBJ2-5	TRBV15	TGTGCCACCAGCAGAGGAAGAGGTAGCGGGAGACAAGAGACCCAGTACTTC	CATSRGRGSGRQETQYF
TRBD1	.	TRBJ2-7	TRBV28	TGTGCCAGCAGCCCGGGACAGGTTTTCTACGAGCAGTACTTC	CASSPGQVFYEQYF
.	few	TRBJ2-7	TRBV27	TGTGCCAGCAGCCCCCCCGGCCGCTACGAGCAGTACTTC	CASSPPGRYEQYF
.	.	TRBJ2-7	TRBV29-1	TGCAGCGCACTTTGGGCTAGCTCCTACGAGCAGTACTTC	CSALWASSYEQYF
TRBD2	.	TRBJ2-3	TRBV6-2/TRBV6-3	TGTGCCAGCAGTTACTCAAGTCTAGCGGGTTACACAGATACGCAGTATTTT	CASSYSSLAGYTDTQYF
TRBD1	.	TRBJ1-5	TRBV6-1	TGTGCCAGCAGTGATTCCCCGGGACAGGGGGCTAATCAGCCCCAGCATTTT	CASSDSPGQGANQPQHF
TRBD2	.	TRBJ2-3	TRBV20-1	TGCAGTGCTGAAGATCTAGCGGGGATCACAGATACGCAGTATTTT	CSAEDLAGITDTQYF
.	once	TRBJ2-2	TRBV20-1	TGCAGTGCTAGAGATCTAGCAACCTCCCGTGACACCGGGGAGCTGTTTTTT	CSARDLATSRDTGELFF
TRBD2	.	TRBJ2-5	TRBV20-1	TGCAGTGCTGGAGGACTAGCGGGAGGGTACCAAGAGACCCAGTACTTC	CSAGGLAGGYQETQYF
TRBD2	.	TRBJ2-1	TRBV15	TGTGCCACCAAAGCAAGGACTAGCCGGGTCAATGAGCAGTTCTTC	CATKARTSRVNEQFF
.	.	TRBJ2-1	TRBV18	TGTGCCAGCTCGGATAGCGGTCCAGGGCCCAACAATGAGCAGTTCTTC	CASSDSGPGPNNEQFF
.	.	TRBJ2-3	TRBV2	TGTGCCAGCAGTGCCGATCGTACGCAGTATTTT	CASSADRTQYF
.	.	TRBJ2-2	TRBV10-3	TGTGCCATCAGTGGTGGGCCTAGTGACACCGGGGAGCTGTTTTTT	CAISGGPSDTGELFF
.	.	TRBJ1-2	TRBV29-1	TGCAGCGTCCTCCTGGGAGCTAACTATGGCTACACCTTC	CSVLLGANYGYTF
TRBD2	.	TRBJ2-3	TRBV7-8	TGTGCCAGCAGCACGGGACTAGCGGGAGTCACAGATACGCAGTATTTT	CASSTGLAGVTDTQYF
.	.	TRBJ1-1	TRBV19	TGTGCCAGTAGCGAAGGAAGGAACACTGAAGCTTTCTTT	CASSEGRNTEAFF
TRBD2	.	TRBJ2-7	TRBV14	TGTGCCAGCAGCCAAGTGAATAGCGGGGTCAGCTCCTACGAGCAGTACTTC	CASSQVNSGVSSYEQYF
TRBD2	.	TRBJ2-1	TRBV5-4	TGTGCCAGCAGCAGGGGACTAGCGGGGTTAGGGAATGAGCAGTTCTTC	CASSRGLAGLGNEQFF
.	once	TRBJ2-7	TRBV4-3	TGCGCCAGCAGCGCAGTACAGGGTTATGAGCAGTACTTC	CASSAVQGYEQYF
.	once	TRBJ2-5	TRBV12-3/TRBV12-4	TGTGCCAGCAGTCCCCTGGCAGGGGTGGAGACCCAGTACTTC	CASSPLAGVETQYF
TRBD1	.	TRBJ2-7	TRBV6-2/TRBV6-3	TGTGCCAGCAGTTACGGGGACAGGGGCTACGAGCAGTACTTC	CASSYGDRGYEQYF
TRBD1	.	TRBJ2-1	TRBV19	TGTGCCAGTAGTATATCGGGGACAGGGTCCTACAATGAGCAGTTCTTC	CASSISGTGSYNEQFF
.	.	TRBJ2-5	TRBV20-1	TGCAGTGCTAGAGTGGGAGACCACCAAGAGACCCAGTACTTC	CSARVGDHQETQYF
TRBD1	.	TRBJ1-1	TRBV12-3/TRBV12-4	TGTGCCAGCAGAAGACAGGGGGAAGCTTTCTTT	CASRRQGEAFF
.	many	TRBJ2-1	TRBV7-9	TGTGCCAGCAGCTTGGGACTGTCCGACGATGAGCAGTTCTTC	CASSLGLSDDEQFF
.	.	TRBJ1-4	TRBV9	TGTGCCAGCAGCCCCTCGGGGGCTGCAACTAATGAAAAACTGTTTTTT	CASSPSGAATNEKLFF
.	.	TRBJ2-3	TRBV6-2/TRBV6-3	TGTGCCAGCAGTTCGCGACGGGCGATTTGGGGCACAGATACGCAGTATTTT	CASSSRRAIWGTDTQYF
.	.	TRBJ2-3	TRBV12-5	TGTGCTAGTGGTTTGCCCCCCCGATGGCACTATTTTAAGGATACGCAGTATTTT	CASGLPPRWHYFKDTQYF
.	.	TRBJ2-1	TRBV4-1	TGCGCCAGCAGCCACCGCCTCGTCGGGGGATTGACGTACAATGAGCAGTTCTTC	CASSHRLVGGLTYNEQFF
.	.	TRBJ2-1	TRBV10-3	TGTGCCATCAGAGAACCCGCAGTCCGAGTTGATGAGCAGTTCTTC	CAIREPAVRVDEQFF
.	few	TRBJ2-2	TRBV4-2	TGTGCCAGCAGCCAAGTTAGCGCCAGAACGACCGGGGAGCTGTTTTTT	CASSQVSARTTGELFF
.	.	TRBJ2-3	TRBV19	TGTGCCAGTAGTATAGTGACAGCAGATACGCAGTATTTT	CASSIVTADTQYF
.	.	TRBJ1-1	TRBV5-1	TGCGCCAGCAGCTTGGAGACCCTCCGGGACCCTGAAGCTTTCTTT	CASSLETLRDPEAFF
TRBD2	.	TRBJ2-7	TRBV7-9	TGTGCCAGCAGCTTACCCGCCCCAGACCCGGGGGGGGAATACGAGCAGTACTTC	CASSLPAPDPGGEYEQYF
.	.	TRBJ1-5	TRBV3-1	TGTGCCGGCAGCCCCCCCCCGGGCCAGCCCCAGCATTTT	CAGSPPPGQPQHF
.	.	TRBJ1-2	TRBV30	TGTGCCTGGAGTGTACCCATCCAGGGAACCAACTATGGCTACACCTTC	CAWSVPIQGTNYGYTF
.	.	TRBJ2-7	TRBV11-2	TGTGCCAGCAGCTCGATTCTGTACGAGCAGTACTTC	CASSSILYEQYF
TRBD2	.	TRBJ2-5	TRBV19	TGTGCCAGTAGTATCAGCGGGACGACCCAAGAGACCCAGTACTTC	CASSISGTTQETQYF
TRBD1	.	TRBJ2-7	TRBV7-9	TGTGCCAGCAGCTCCCTATTAGACCACAGGGGGCGGAACGAGCAGTACTTC	CASSSLLDHRGRNEQYF
.	.	TRBJ2-7	TRBV24-1	TGTGCCACCAGTGAAACCGGGACAACCTACGAGCAGTACTTC	CATSETGTTYEQYF
TRBD2	once	TRBJ2-6	TRBV6-4	TGTGCCAGCAGCCCCACTAGCGGGACTGGGGCCAACGTCCTGACTTTC	CASSPTSGTGANVLTF
TRBD2	.	TRBJ2-4	TRBV12-3/TRBV12-4	TGTGCCAGCAGCCGCTGGGGGACTAGCGGGAGGATAGCCAAAAACATTCAGTACTTC	CASSRWGTSGRIAKNIQYF
.	.	TRBJ1-3	TRBV5-4	TGTGCCAGCAGCCGGAGCGGCGGGTCCGGAAACACCATATATTTT	CASSRSGGSGNTIYF
.	.	TRBJ2-1	TRBV4-1	TGCGCCAGCAGCCACCTTGTGGGGGCCCTCAATGAGCAGTTCTTC	CASSHLVGALNEQFF
.	.	TRBJ2-5	TRBV7-9	TGTGCCAGCAGCTTTCAGGACAGCGAAGAGACCCAGTACTTC	CASSFQDSEETQYF
.	once	TRBJ2-2	TRBV20-1	TGCAGTGCTAGAGATCAGGGGAGGGACACCGGGGAGCTGTTTTTT	CSARDQGRDTGELFF
TRBD2	.	TRBJ2-2	TRBV5-3	TGTGCCAGAAGCCGTTCTTCTAGCGGGCAGCCGGGGACCGGGGAGCTGTTTTTT	CARSRSSSGQPGTGELFF
.	.	TRBJ2-5	TRBV12-3/TRBV12-4	TGTGCCAGCAGTTTTCCGGGGAACCAAGAGACCCAGTACTTC	CASSFPGNQETQYF
.	.	TRBJ1-5	TRBV5-8	TGTGCCAGCAGCGAGGGGGTGAGCAATCAGCCCCAGCATTTT	CASSEGVSNQPQHF
.	.	TRBJ2-7	TRBV6-5	TGTGCCAGCAGTTACGCAGCCTCCTACGAGCAGTACTTC	CASSYAASYEQYF
TRBD2	.	TRBJ2-1	TRBV15	TGTGCCACCAGCAGAGGACTAGCGGCGTACAATGAGCAGTTCTTC	CATSRGLAAYNEQFF
TRBD2	.	TRBJ2-1	TRBV27	TGTGCCAGCAGCCCCCTGTGGGAGGGGAACAATGAGCAGTTCTTC	CASSPLWEGNNEQFF
.	.	TRBJ1-5	TRBV28	TGTGCCAGTTGTAGGCAGCCGGAGGAGCCCCAGCATTTT	CASCRQPEEPQHF
.	.	TRBJ2-7	TRBV5-4	TGTGCCAGCAGCGACCGACAGGGACTTAACCTCGGCGAGCAGTACTTC	CASSDRQGLNLGEQYF